This TCR beta chain was identified in a study of T cell responses to AZD1222 COVID-19 vaccine. The study, taken as a whole, reports: Donors in the cohort were predominantly white British and more often female, and clonal diversity was possibly underestimated.

Using immunoSEQ multiplex PCR, the repertoire was profiled, and TCRdb retains in-frame clones only, with some absent. The top ten clones hold approximately 2.3% of a sample with more than 140,000 clones, 70% to 90% of them seen once. Per germline, CDR1 SGHTA and CDR2 FQGTGA. The CDR3 runs 16 residues. Trimming removed 0 bases at V and 6 bases at J, with 15 bases between. Only one count was recorded for this clone. Antigen specificity is unknown. The source material was peripheral blood, sampled on day 0 of AZD1222 vaccination. This sequence was found in an adult in good health. This chain uses TRBV7-3 with TRBJ2-4; maybe TRBD2 (7 bases). The chain's CDR3 is CASSLTPGGALNIQYF. CDR3 in DNA: TGTGCCAGCAGCTTAACGCCGGGGGGCGCATTAAACATTCAGTACTTC.